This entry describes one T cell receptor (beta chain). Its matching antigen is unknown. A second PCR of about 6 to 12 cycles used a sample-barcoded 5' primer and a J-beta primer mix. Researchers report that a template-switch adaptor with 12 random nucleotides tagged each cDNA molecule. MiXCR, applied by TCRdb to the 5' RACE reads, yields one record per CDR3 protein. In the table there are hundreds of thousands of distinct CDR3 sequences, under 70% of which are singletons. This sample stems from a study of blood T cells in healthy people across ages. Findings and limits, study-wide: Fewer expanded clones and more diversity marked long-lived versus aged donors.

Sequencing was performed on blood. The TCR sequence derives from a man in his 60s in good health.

CDR3 residues: CASMAGVVPGELFF. In DNA, the CDR3 is TGTGCCAGCATGGCAGGGGTGGTTCCCGGGGAGCTGTTTTTT. The chain joins TRBV6-6 to TRBJ2-2; D is possibly TRBD1 (6 bases). V was trimmed by 7 bases and J by 6 bases, leaving 15 bases between them. Per the germline V gene, CDR1 is MNHNY and CDR2 is SVGAGI (reference sequence). This CDR3 region has 14 residues.